These 29 T cell receptor beta chains share one sample of origin, sequenced in a study of Graves' ophthalmopathy and Graves' hyperthyroidism (dated by TCRdb to the late 2010s). Instrument on record: Illumina HiSeq 2000. For repertoire sequencing, the TCR beta CDR3 regions were amplified from RNA transcripts. A first-round RT-PCR used HTBI primers with the Qiagen OneStep RT-PCR kit, followed by a second-round multiplex PCR, size selection and purification. The public reads were run again by TCRdb, first through fastp at Q25 and then through MiXCR, and only productive beta chains were kept. Rows with a matching CDR3 protein are joined into one entry that keeps the most common DNA and genes. This sample comprises some 360,000 distinct CDR3 sequences, about a sixth of them detected only once. The ten largest make up 2.4% of the sample. Sequencing was performed on peripheral blood. Receptor source: an adult woman with stable Graves' hyperthyroidism.

The V call is TRBV4-1, the J call TRBJ2-7; D possibly corresponds to TRBD2 (5 bases). Germline V gene data show CDR1 as MGHRA and CDR2 as YSYEKL. V lost 2 bases and J 7 bases, leaving 9 bases between the germline ends. This CDR3 spans 12 amino acids. The CDR3 here is CASSQPSSEQYF. The DNA of the CDR3 is TGCGCCAGCAGCCAACCTAGCTCTGAGCAGTACTTC.

The sample holds many counts of this clonotype. The V gene is TRBV4-1, the J gene TRBJ1-1; 9 bases match TRBD1. The V gene end was trimmed by 5 bases and the J gene end by 0 bases; junction bases not matched to a gene: 4. Germline-derived CDR1 and CDR2 are MGHRA and YSYEKL. The CDR3 is made up of 15 amino acids. The CDR3 loop reads CASSFRDRVNTEAFF. CDR3 nucleotides: TGCGCCAGCAGCTTCCGGGACAGGGTGAACACTGAAGCTTTCTTT.

This clonotype was seen repeatedly, ten times or more. The rearrangement joins TRBV30 to TRBJ1-2; D is unclear. The CDR3 runs 15 residues. Germline lookup yields CDR1 GTSNPN and CDR2 SVGIG (reference sequence). Trimming removed 2 bases at V and 5 bases at J, with 18 bases between. This chain's CDR3 is CAWSLRTSPFYGYTF. CDR3 in DNA: TGTGCCTGGAGTTTGAGGACCAGCCCATTTTATGGCTACACCTTC.

This clonotype came up many times. This rearrangement joins TRBV20-1 to TRBJ2-7; 8 bases match TRBD2. Trimming at V came to 1 base and at J to 6 bases, leaving 11 bases not matched to a gene. Germline V gives CDR1 DFQATT, CDR2 SNEGSKA (reference sequence). The CDR3 has 15 amino acids. The CDR3 spells CSARVAGRALGEQYF. The CDR3 nucleotides read TGCAGTGCTAGAGTAGCCGGGAGGGCCTTGGGCGAGCAGTACTTC.

This clonotype was detected ten times or more. The chain uses TRBV20-1 and TRBJ1-6, with 10 positions matching TRBD1. The CDR3 is 14 amino acids. Germline-derived CDR1 and CDR2 are DFQATT and SNEGSKA (reference sequence). Trimming cost V 3 bases and J 7 bases; bases outside gene matches: 3. For the CDR3, the DNA is TGCAGTGCTAGGGGGACAGGGGCCAATTCACCCCTCCACTTT. It translates to CSARGTGANSPLHF.

The sample holds a few counts of this clonotype. A clone one base away is much larger, so this may be a read error. V usage is TRBV5-1 and J usage is TRBJ1-6, with TRBD1 matching 7 bases. The germline CDR1 and CDR2 sequences are SGHRS and YFSETQ. CDR3 length: 14 residues. CDR3 sequence reads: CASSTGTEDSHLHF. The CDR3 DNA is TGCGCCAGCAGCACTGGGACAGAAGATTCACACCTCCACTTT.

This clonotype was detected many times. The chain joins TRBV29-1 to TRBJ1-2; D is possibly TRBD1 (5 bases). The CDR3 is 14 residues long. The V and J ends lost 0 bases and 4 bases respectively, with 12 bases between them. CDR1 and CDR2 (germline): SQVTM, ANQGSEA. CDR3 sequence: CSVEDARDGYGYTF. Here the CDR3 DNA reads TGCAGCGTTGAAGATGCCCGGGACGGCTATGGCTACACCTTC.

This clonotype was recorded at least ten times. V gene TRBV6-5 combines with J gene TRBJ2-7; no firm D call. V shed 7 bases and J shed 0 bases, with 16 bases lying between them. The CDR3 consists of 15 residues. CDR1 and CDR2 (germline): MNHEY, SVGAGI. Here the CDR3 DNA reads TGTGCCAGCACCTCGTACGGACGGCGCTCCTACGAGCAGTACTTC. Amino acid sequence: CASTSYGRRSYEQYF.

This clonotype was observed at least ten times. The V gene is TRBV29-1, the J gene TRBJ1-2; no clear D. Trimming removed 0 bases from V and 3 bases from J, with 14 bases in between. Germline V gene lookup returns CDR1 SQVTM and CDR2 ANQGSEA. This CDR3 spans 15 amino acids. The CDR3 nucleotides read TGCAGCGTTGAAGACGACGACGAGGTCTACTATGGCTACACCTTC. It translates to CSVEDDDEVYYGYTF. Full variable domain (remainder filled in from reference TRBV29-1 and TRBJ1-2): SAVISQKPSRDICQRGTSLTIQCQVDSQVTMMFWYRQQPGQSLTLIATANQGSEATYESGFVIDKFPISRPNLTFSTLTVSNMSPEDSSIYLCSVEDDDEVYYGYTFGSGTRLTVV.

This clonotype was counted ten times or more. The rearrangement joins TRBV20-1 to TRBJ2-5; maybe TRBD2 (5 bases). CDR1 is DFQATT, CDR2 SNEGSKA, per germline (reference sequence). The ends were cut back, 3 bases at V and 5 bases at J, with 13 bases in the middle. This CDR3 contains 13 residues. CDR3 protein: CSARLRGWETQYF. The CDR3 DNA is TGCAGTGCTAGGTTACGGGGATGGGAGACCCAGTACTTC.

This clonotype appeared a few times. Possible read error: a much larger clone is one base away. Given the absence of the conserved phenylalanine or tryptophan at the CDR3 end, a read error is likely. The chain joins TRBV12-3 or TRBV12-4 to TRBJ2-2, with TRBD2 identical over 14 bases. The CDR3 is 18 amino acids. After removal of 3 bases from V and 6 bases from J, the junction contained 9 bases not matched to a gene. CDR3 residues: CASSFRQGLAGVAGELFL. In DNA, the CDR3 is TGTGCCAGCAGTTTCAGGCAGGGACTAGCGGGAGTAGCCGGGGAGCTGTTTTTG.

This clonotype was found many times. This chain joins TRBV11-2 and TRBJ2-5; 8 bases agree with TRBD1. This CDR3 comprises 16 residues. CDR1 SGHAT and CDR2 FQNNGV come from the germline V gene. V dropped 4 bases and J dropped 5; count of bases not matched to a gene: 12. CDR3 nucleotides: TGTGCCAGCAGCTCTATACAGGGGGTCGAGGCGGAGACCCAGTACTTC. Translating gives CASSSIQGVEAETQYF. Drawing the rest from reference TRBV11-2 and TRBJ2-5, the complete variable domain is EAGVAQSPRYKIIEKRQSVAFWCNPISGHATLYWYQQILGQGPKLLIQFQNNGVVDDSQLPKDRFSAERLKGVDSTLKIQPAKLEDSAVYLCASSSIQGVEAETQYFGPGTRLLVL.

At least ten counts were recorded for this clonotype. The chain has TRBV28 and TRBJ1-2; D gene ambiguous. The CDR3 extends over 11 amino acids. CDR1 and CDR2 from the germline V gene are MDHEN and SYDVKM. The germline V and J ends were trimmed by 3 bases and 7 bases, with 6 bases remaining between them. The CDR3 reads CASSLGIGYTF. CDR3 in DNA: TGTGCCAGCAGTTTGGGGATTGGCTACACCTTC.

This clonotype occurred many times. The chain employs TRBV29-1 and TRBJ1-1; no clear D. V was trimmed by 5 bases and J by 1 base, leaving 5 bases between them. This CDR3 spans 11 amino acids. From germline, CDR1 is SQVTM and CDR2 ANQGSEA. In nucleotides, the CDR3 is TGCAGCGTTTGGCGGAACACTGAAGCTTTCTTT. Translating it yields CSVWRNTEAFF.

Ten or more counts support this clonotype. The chain joins TRBV7-2 to TRBJ2-5; D might be TRBD2 (5 bases). The CDR3 totals 15 residues. V lost 5 bases and J 5 bases, leaving 18 bases between the germline ends. CDR1 and CDR2 from the germline V gene are SGHTA and FQGNSA. Here the CDR3 DNA reads TGTGCCAGCAGCCTTGAACCACGGGGTGGGGAGACCCAGTACTTC. Translating it yields CASSLEPRGGETQYF. Combining the CDR3 with reference TRBV7-2 and TRBJ2-5 gives the whole variable domain GAGVSQSPSNKVTEKGKDVELRCDPISGHTALYWYRQSLGQGLEFLIYFQGNSAPDKSGLPSDRFSAERTGGSVSTLTIQRTQQEDSAVYLCASSLEPRGGETQYFGPGTRLLVL.

This clonotype was detected ten times or more. This chain links TRBV4-3 with TRBJ2-7, with 10 bases aligning to TRBD2. CDR3 length: 17 amino acids. Germline CDR1 reads LGHNA; CDR2 reads YSLEER. V trimming: 0 bases; J trimming: 5 bases; junction bases outside the gene matches: 10. The CDR3 bases are TGCGCCAGCAGCCAAGATCCAGCGGGAGGGGTAATAGACGAGCAGTACTTC. This gives the protein CASSQDPAGGVIDEQYF.

This chain uses TRBV11-2 with TRBJ2-7; TRBD1 matches 8 bases. The J segment lost 7 bases and the V segment lost 5 bases, leaving 10 bases of the junction unmatched. Germline CDR1 and CDR2: SGHAT and FQNNGV. This CDR3 has 14 amino acids. The DNA for the CDR3 is TGTGCCAGCAGCCCCGGACAGGGATCAGGAGAGCAGTACTTC. It is translated as CASSPGQGSGEQYF.

This clonotype was counted ten times or more. This chain uses TRBV20-1 with TRBJ2-5; possibly TRBD2 for D (5 bases). CDR3 length: 19 residues. Germline values: CDR1 DFQATT, CDR2 SNEGSKA (reference sequence). V was cut by 3 bases and J by 5 bases, with 31 bases left in between. The CDR3 loop reads CSARKARQEWRLQPETQYF. The CDR3 nucleotides are TGCAGTGCTAGGAAAGCTCGGCAGGAATGGAGGTTACAGCCGGAGACCCAGTACTTC.

This clonotype was detected many times. The gene calls are TRBV20-1 and TRBJ2-5; 8 positions agree with TRBD2. CDR1 is DFQATT and CDR2 is SNEGSKA in the germline V gene (reference sequence). This CDR3 contains 12 residues. This CDR3 is CSGGAYQETQYF. CDR3 DNA sequence: TGCAGCGGGGGGGCGTACCAAGAGACCCAGTACTTC.

This clonotype showed up many times. This CDR3 reads CASSAPGTGGGNQPQHF. The DNA for the CDR3 is TGTGCCAGTAGTGCCCCCGGGACAGGGGGCGGCAATCAGCCCCAGCATTTT. The genes are TRBV19 and TRBJ1-5, with 12 bases aligning to TRBD1. Germline loops: CDR1 LNHDA, CDR2 SQIVND (reference sequence). The CDR3 runs to 17 residues. The V segment lost 5 bases and the J segment 2 bases; nucleotides outside the gene matches: 7.

Many counts were recorded for this clonotype. This chain connects TRBV6-5 to TRBJ2-7; TRBD1 matches at 8 bases. The junction had 8 bases not matched to a gene; V was cut back by 0 bases and J by 7 bases. Germline V gene data show CDR1 as MNHEY and CDR2 as SVGAGI. The CDR3 loop spans 15 amino acids. The CDR3 DNA sequence: TGTGCCAGCAGTTACTCCGTACAGGGGGTAGGTGAGCAGTACTTC. Its translation is CASSYSVQGVGEQYF.

This clonotype came up many times. CDR3 region: CASSRGDGYTF. Here the CDR3 DNA reads TGTGCCAGCAGCAGGGGAGATGGCTACACCTTC. The chain has TRBV12-3 or TRBV12-4 and TRBJ1-2; a weak D match, TRBD1 (6 bases). The CDR3 runs to 11 residues. V lost 6 bases and J lost 6, with 8 bases in between.

The CDR3 coding sequence is TGTGCCAGCATCCAACGGACAGGGGAGGCCTATGGCTACACCTTC. As protein: CASIQRTGEAYGYTF. This sequence joins TRBV6-2 or TRBV6-3 and TRBJ1-2; 9 bases match TRBD1. The CDR3 is 15 residues long. Trimming at V came to 7 bases and at J to 4 bases, leaving 10 bases not matched to a gene. In germline, CDR1 is MNHEY, CDR2 SVGEGT.

This clonotype occurred many times. This chain links TRBV28 with TRBJ1-5; 9 bases are shared with TRBD1. In germline, CDR1 is MDHEN, CDR2 SYDVKM. The CDR3 runs to 16 residues. Losses at the gene ends were 8 bases for V and 3 bases for J; bases not matched to a gene: 11. The CDR3 is CASGTSGTGHNQPQHF. DNA of the CDR3: TGTGCCAGCGGTACGTCCGGGACAGGGCACAATCAGCCCCAGCATTTT.

This clonotype was counted only a few times. The chain has TRBV18 and TRBJ1-1; TRBD1 matches 10 bases. The CDR3 contains 17 residues. The trim removed 3 bases at V and 1 base at J, leaving 8 bases unmatched. Per germline, CDR1 KGHSH and CDR2 LQKENI. CDR3 nucleotide sequence: TGTGCCAGCTCACCCAACTCGGGACAGGGGACGAACACTGAAGCTTTCTTT. The encoded protein is CASSPNSGQGTNTEAFF.

The table lists this clonotype with many counts. The chain employs TRBV19 and TRBJ1-1, with 8 nucleotides matching TRBD1. CDR3 length: 15 residues. Per the germline V gene, CDR1 is LNHDA and CDR2 is SQIVND (reference sequence). V dropped 4 bases and J dropped 2; count of bases not matched to a gene: 6. CDR3 in amino acids: CASSNPTGVNTEAFF. CDR3 in DNA: TGTGCCAGTAGTAACCCGACAGGGGTCAACACTGAAGCTTTCTTT.

This clonotype has at least ten counts. The chain recombines TRBV20-1 with TRBJ2-7, with TRBD2 matching over 10 bases. Germline assignment: CDR1 DFQATT and CDR2 SNEGSKA (reference sequence). The CDR3 is 13 amino acids. The CDR3 bases are TGCGGGAGCGCTAGCGGGAGTCTTCGCGAGCAGTACTTC. Its translation: CGSASGSLREQYF.

This clonotype was found many times. The chain carries TRBV6-1 and TRBJ1-1; the D is unclear. Germline V gene data show CDR1 as MNHNS and CDR2 as SASEGT. Trimming cost V 7 bases and J 1 base, with 7 bases left between them. The CDR3 covers 12 residues. CDR3 bases: TGTGCCAGCACACCGGCGAACACTGAAGCTTTCTTT. Amino acids: CASTPANTEAFF.

This clonotype was detected ten times or more. CDR3 in amino acids: CASSVDGGLLYEQYF. CDR3 in DNA: TGTGCCAGCAGTGTCGACGGAGGACTTCTCTACGAGCAGTACTTC. J is TRBJ2-7 and V is TRBV2; a weak D match, TRBD2 (5 bases). CDR3 length: 15 residues. CDR1 and CDR2 from the germline V gene are SNHLY and FYNNEI. V lost 4 bases, J lost 3 bases, and 16 bases lay in between.